Below, 19 T cell receptor beta chains from the same sample are listed, as sequenced in a study of OX40 agonist ivuxolimab in advanced cancers. This table comes from immunoSEQ multiplex PCR, and its TCRdb copy is limited to in-frame clones, with some not included. Of about 22,000 clones in the sample, about 82% are singletons; the top ten hold roughly a quarter. This sample comprised CD4+ or CD8+ T cells sorted from blood, obtained in a trial of the OX40 agonist ivuxolimab. The source of these receptors is an adult with an advanced solid tumor such as melanoma, head and neck, liver or kidney cancer.

The rearrangement links TRBV7-3 to TRBJ1-2; tentatively, D is TRBD1 (5 bases). The V end was cut by 5 bases, the J end by 3 bases, with 13 bases between. CDR1 SGHTA and CDR2 FQGTGA come from the germline V gene. CDR3 size: 14 residues. The CDR3 protein is CASSPLLGHYGYTF. Here the CDR3 DNA reads TGTGCCAGCAGCCCCTTATTGGGACACTATGGCTACACCTTC.

This clone was detected only once. The chain joins TRBV5-1 to TRBJ2-2, with unresolved D. The CDR3 is 15 residues long. Germline V gene lookup returns CDR1 SGHRS and CDR2 YFSETQ. V dropped 0 bases and J dropped 2 bases, with 8 bases sitting between them. The CDR3 is CASSLEGLNTGELFF. The CDR3, as DNA: TGCGCCAGCAGCTTGGAGGGTCTCAACACCGGGGAGCTGTTTTTT.

The chain is built from TRBV11-3 and TRBJ2-3; D may be TRBD1 or TRBD2 (6 bases each). The V gene's germline CDR1 is SGHNT and CDR2 YENEEA. The CDR3 loop spans 16 amino acids. Deletions cut 5 bases from V and 2 bases from J, with 17 bases between. As DNA, the CDR3 is TGTGCCAGCAGCACCCGAACGGGGGCTAACACAGATACGCAGTATTTT. Its translation: CASSTRTGANTDTQYF.

This sequence joins TRBV27 and TRBJ1-5, with 8 positions matching TRBD1. The junction had 9 bases not matched to a gene; V was cut back by 2 bases and J by 6 bases. The CDR3 loop spans 16 amino acids. The V gene's germline CDR1 is MNHEY and CDR2 SMNVEV (reference sequence). CDR3 residues: CASSLGQGDLGQPQHF. DNA of the CDR3: TGTGCCAGCAGTTTAGGACAGGGTGACCTTGGTCAGCCCCAGCATTTT.

This chain links TRBV7-9 with TRBJ2-5; D is perhaps TRBD1 or TRBD2 (6 bases each). The CDR3 has 14 amino acids. V was pared by 3 bases and J by 4 bases, with 12 bases between. Per germline, CDR1 SEHNR and CDR2 FQNEAQ (reference sequence). In DNA form, the CDR3 reads TGTGCCAGCAGCTTGATAGGGGGGAGAGAGACCCAGTACTTC. Translated: CASSLIGGRETQYF.

The rearrangement uses TRBV7-9 and TRBJ2-4, with TRBD2 identical over 8 bases. CDR3 length: 16 amino acids. CDR1 and CDR2 from the germline V gene are SEHNR and FQNEAQ (reference sequence). J gave up 1 base and V 5 bases, and 7 bases lay outside the gene matches. CDR3 nucleotides: TGTGCCAGCAGCCCCCCCCGCGGGGGGGCCAAAAACATTCAGTACTTC. This codes for CASSPPRGGAKNIQYF.

The V gene is TRBV28, the J gene TRBJ2-1; maybe TRBD2 (5 bases). The CDR3 loop spans 15 amino acids. V lost 10 bases and J 4 bases, leaving 20 bases between the germline ends. Germline V gene data show CDR1 as MDHEN and CDR2 as SYDVKM. CDR3 protein: CATEETTYPYNEQFF. DNA for the CDR3: TGTGCCACCGAAGAGACTACCTATCCATACAATGAGCAGTTCTTC.

This chain joins TRBV10-3 and TRBJ2-4; D is ambiguous. Between the trimmed V and J ends, which lost 8 bases and 0 bases, there was a span of 17 bases. CDR3 length: 16 amino acids. Germline assignment: CDR1 ENHRY and CDR2 SYGVKD. The DNA of the CDR3 is TGTGCCATCTCACCAGGCGACCAATTAGCCAAAAACATTCAGTACTTC. Its translation is CAISPGDQLAKNIQYF.

The chain recombines TRBV27 with TRBJ1-1; 9 bases fit TRBD1. Germline V gene sequence: CDR1 MNHEY, CDR2 SMNVEV (reference sequence). V lost 3 bases to trimming and J lost 2 bases; unmatched junction nucleotides: 7. This CDR3 is 16 amino acids long. In DNA form, the CDR3 reads TGTGCCAGCAGTTTTCGACAGGGGGAGGGCAACACTGAAGCTTTCTTT. The encoded protein is CASSFRQGEGNTEAFF.

This sequence joins TRBV4-1 and TRBJ1-6; 11 nucleotides agree with TRBD1. Germline-derived CDR1 and CDR2 are MGHRA and YSYEKL. V was clipped by 0 bases and J by 9 bases; unmatched bases: 1. There are 15 residues in the CDR3. The CDR3 loop is CASSQDGTGGSPLHF. CDR3 coding DNA: TGCGCCAGCAGCCAAGATGGGACAGGGGGTTCACCCCTCCACTTT.

This clone is a singleton in its sample. This chain joins TRBV7-6 and TRBJ2-3; D gene ambiguous. The CDR3 totals 12 residues. Per germline, CDR1 SGHVS and CDR2 FNYEAQ. V dropped 5 bases and J dropped 6 bases, with 9 bases sitting between them. As DNA, the CDR3 is TGTGCCAGCAGCCCAAACCTGGATACGCAGTATTTT. This gives the protein CASSPNLDTQYF. Together with reference TRBV7-6 and TRBJ2-3, the CDR3 gives the full variable domain: GAGVSQSPRYKVTKRGQDVALRCDPISGHVSLYWYRQALGQGPEFLTYFNYEAQQDKSGLPNDRFSAERPEGSISTLTIQRTEQRDSAMYRCASSPNLDTQYFGPGTRLTVL.

The rearrangement links TRBV7-6 to TRBJ2-1; 9 nucleotides match TRBD1. Germline CDR1 reads SGHVS; CDR2 reads FNYEAQ. V lost 5 bases, J lost 3 bases, and 8 bases stayed unmatched. The CDR3 has 16 amino acids. The CDR3, as DNA: TGTGCCAGCAGCATATCCGGGACAGGGCTCTACAATGAGCAGTTCTTC. Residues: CASSISGTGLYNEQFF.

The CDR3 nucleotides read TGTGCCTGGGAACAGAGGAGCTCCTACGAGCAGTACTTC. This codes for CAWEQRSSYEQYF. The rearrangement uses TRBV30 and TRBJ2-7; D call uncertain. With 5 bases removed from V and 0 bases from J, the gap between germline ends came to 11 bases. The CDR3 runs to 13 residues. In germline, CDR1 is GTSNPN, CDR2 SVGIG (reference sequence).

This clone appeared many times. In DNA, the CDR3 is TGTGCCAGCAGTTTATCGGTCGGACTTAACACTGAAGCTTTCTTT. Its protein is CASSLSVGLNTEAFF. This rearrangement joins TRBV27 to TRBJ1-1; D is undetermined. V was trimmed by 0 bases and J by 2 bases, leaving 10 bases between them. Germline V gives CDR1 MNHEY, CDR2 SMNVEV (reference sequence). There are 15 residues in the CDR3.

This clone was recorded once. This rearrangement joins TRBV30 to TRBJ2-7, with D unresolved. This CDR3 is built from 16 residues. The V gene lost 0 bases and the J gene lost 3 bases, with 18 bases spanning the gap. The V gene's germline CDR1 is GTSNPN and CDR2 SVGIG (reference sequence). The CDR3 nucleotides are TGTGCCTGGAGTGTAAAGCCCCCCCGCCGGGTCTACGAGCAGTACTTC. Translation gives CAWSVKPPRRVYEQYF.

This clone came up a few times. V gene TRBV23-1 combines with J gene TRBJ2-7, with TRBD1 matching over 7 bases. TRBV23-1 is annotated as an ORF whose role is uncertain. The ends lost 1 base at V and 0 bases at J; junction bases unmatched: 6. This CDR3 comprises 16 residues. Here the CDR3 DNA reads TGCGCCAGCAGTCAATTTATTGACAGGGTCTCCTACGAGCAGTACTTC. The encoded protein is CASSQFIDRVSYEQYF.

J is TRBJ2-5 and V is TRBV2, with 7 bases aligning to TRBD2. V shed 6 bases and J 5 bases; nucleotides not matched to a gene: 6. The CDR3 is 13 amino acids. Germline V gene lookup returns CDR1 SNHLY and CDR2 FYNNEI. The CDR3 region has the DNA TGTGCCAGCAGGACGAACGGGGGGGAGACCCAGTACTTC. Translating it yields CASRTNGGETQYF.

This chain uses TRBV7-9 with TRBJ2-2; D may match TRBD1 or TRBD2 (6 bases each). Trimming took off 6 bases at V and 3 bases at J, with 14 bases between the two ends. Germline V lookup: CDR1 SEHNR, CDR2 FQNEAQ (reference sequence). This CDR3 is 15 amino acids long. The DNA for the CDR3 is TGTGCCAGCAGACCAAACAGGGAGGACACCGGGGAGCTGTTTTTT. This gives the protein CASRPNREDTGELFF.

The V call is TRBV4-2, the J call TRBJ2-7; 10 nucleotides agree with TRBD2. After removal of 1 base from V and 6 bases from J, the junction contained 3 bases not matched to a gene. The CDR3 contains 14 residues. Germline V gene data show CDR1 as LGHNA and CDR2 as YNFKEQ. CDR3 loop: CASSQAGTSAEQYF. As DNA, the CDR3 is TGTGCCAGCAGCCAAGCAGGGACTAGCGCCGAGCAGTACTTC.